The T cell receptor (beta chain) described here comes from a study of blood T cell repertoires in COVID-19. Study overall: Samples taken during acute and convalescent COVID-19 were collected in the United States, Italy and Spain. The cDNA or gDNA used as material had been derived from T cells, B-cell-depleted T cells, or PBMCs.

V was shortened by 6 bases and J by 5 bases, with 22 bases between the two germline ends. CDR1 and CDR2 from the germline V gene are LNHDA and SQIVND (reference sequence). This CDR3 is 16 amino acids long. Authors' processing steps: By means of reference gene primer amplification, nucleated cell counts were estimated. Sequencing used immunoSEQ multiplex PCR; TCRdb keeps in-frame clones, though not all of them. D and trimming were read from the DNA, whereas the V and J calls and clone size are those reported in that table. The data show 11,000 to 15,000 clones, just under 90% seen once. The sequence came from a human donor in a cohort sampled during active COVID-19. V usage is TRBV19 and J usage is TRBJ2-5; D possibly corresponds to TRBD1 (6 bases). The sequenced material came from peripheral blood. In DNA form, the CDR3 reads TGTGCCAGTAGCCGTTGGGGGCAGACAGATTTGGAGACCCAGTACTTC. It specifies CASSRWGQTDLETQYF. Complete variable domain (other parts from reference TRBV19 and TRBJ2-5): DGGITQSPKYLFRKEGQNVTLSCEQNLNHDAMYWYRQDPGQGLRLIYYSQIVNDFQKGDIAEGYSVSREKKESFPLTVTSAQKNPTAFYLCASSRWGQTDLETQYFGPGTRLLVL.